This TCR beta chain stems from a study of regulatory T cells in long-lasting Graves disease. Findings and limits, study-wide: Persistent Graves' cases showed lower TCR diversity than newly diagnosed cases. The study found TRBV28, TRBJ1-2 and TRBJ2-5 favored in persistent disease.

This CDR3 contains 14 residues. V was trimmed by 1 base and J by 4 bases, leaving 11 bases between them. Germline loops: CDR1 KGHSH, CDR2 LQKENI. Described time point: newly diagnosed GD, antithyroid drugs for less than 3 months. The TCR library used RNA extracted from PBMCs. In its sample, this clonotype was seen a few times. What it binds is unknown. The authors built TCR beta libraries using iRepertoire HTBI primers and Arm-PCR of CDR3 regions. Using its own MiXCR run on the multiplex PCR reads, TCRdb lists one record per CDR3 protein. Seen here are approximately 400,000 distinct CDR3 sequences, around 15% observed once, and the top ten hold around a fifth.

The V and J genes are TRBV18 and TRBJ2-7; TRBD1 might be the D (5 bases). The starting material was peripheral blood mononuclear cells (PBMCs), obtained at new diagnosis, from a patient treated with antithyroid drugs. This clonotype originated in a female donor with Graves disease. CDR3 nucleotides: TGTGCCAGCTCACCACAGGGGCTTCAATACGAGCAGTACTTC. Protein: CASSPQGLQYEQYF.